This T cell receptor (beta chain) was sequenced during a study of blood T cell repertoires in COVID-19. The wider study: Acute and convalescent COVID-19 specimens originated in the United States, Italy and Spain. The cDNA or gDNA used as material had been derived from T cells, B-cell-depleted T cells, or PBMCs.

Deletions cut 2 bases from V and 4 bases from J, with 7 bases between. The CDR3 is 12 amino acids. Germline V gene data show CDR1 as SGHDT and CDR2 as YYEEEE. Methods used by the authors: Amplification of reference gene primers was used by the study to estimate nucleated cell counts. The method was immunoSEQ multiplex PCR; TCRdb's version includes in-frame clones alone and lacks a portion of them. That table supplies the V and J calls and clone size; D and trimming were determined from the DNA. The sample has approximately 13,000 clones, about 80% seen once. The origin of this receptor is a woman aged 55-69 years with acute or convalescent COVID-19. Sequencing input: peripheral blood. The chain employs TRBV5-6 and TRBJ2-7; D is ambiguous. CDR3 region: CASSFGGYEQYF. The CDR3 DNA follows: TGTGCCAGCAGCTTCGGCGGATACGAGCAGTACTTC.